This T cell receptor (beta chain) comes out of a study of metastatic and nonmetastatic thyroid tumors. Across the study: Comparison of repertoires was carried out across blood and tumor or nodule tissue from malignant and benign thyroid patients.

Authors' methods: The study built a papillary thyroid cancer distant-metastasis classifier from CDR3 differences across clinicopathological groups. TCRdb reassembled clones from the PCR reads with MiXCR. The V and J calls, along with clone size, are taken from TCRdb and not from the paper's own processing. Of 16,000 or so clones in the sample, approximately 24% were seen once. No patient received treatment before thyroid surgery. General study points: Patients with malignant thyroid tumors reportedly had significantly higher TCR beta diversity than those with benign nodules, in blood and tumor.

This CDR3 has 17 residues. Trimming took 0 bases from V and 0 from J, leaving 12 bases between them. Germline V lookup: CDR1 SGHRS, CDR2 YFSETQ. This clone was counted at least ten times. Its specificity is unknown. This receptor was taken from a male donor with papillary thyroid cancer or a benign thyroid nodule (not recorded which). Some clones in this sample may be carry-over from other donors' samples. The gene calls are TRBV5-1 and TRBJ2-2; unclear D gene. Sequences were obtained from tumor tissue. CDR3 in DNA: TGCGCCAGCAGCTTGGATCTAGGGATCGCGAACACCGGGGAGCTGTTTTTT. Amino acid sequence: CASSLDLGIANTGELFF.